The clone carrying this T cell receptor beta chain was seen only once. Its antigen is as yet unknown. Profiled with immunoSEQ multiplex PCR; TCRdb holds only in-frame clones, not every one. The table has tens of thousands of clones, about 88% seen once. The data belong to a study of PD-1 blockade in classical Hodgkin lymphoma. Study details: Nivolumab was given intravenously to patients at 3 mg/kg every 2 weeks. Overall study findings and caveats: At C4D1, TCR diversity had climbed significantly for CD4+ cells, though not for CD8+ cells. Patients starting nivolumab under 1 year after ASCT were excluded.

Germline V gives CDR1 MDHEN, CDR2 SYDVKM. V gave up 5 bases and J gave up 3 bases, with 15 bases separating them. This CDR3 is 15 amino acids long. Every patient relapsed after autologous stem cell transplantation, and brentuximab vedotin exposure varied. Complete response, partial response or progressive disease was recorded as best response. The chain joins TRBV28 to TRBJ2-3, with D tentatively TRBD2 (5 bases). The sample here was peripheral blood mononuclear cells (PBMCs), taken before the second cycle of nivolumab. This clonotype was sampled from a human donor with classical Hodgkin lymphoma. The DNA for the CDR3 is TGTGCCAGCAGTCCAGACATTAGACTAACAGATACGCAGTATTTT. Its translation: CASSPDIRLTDTQYF.